The rows below give T cell receptor beta chains drawn from one sample of a study of identical twins. TCRdb re-called the 5' RACE reads through MiXCR, storing one row per CDR3 protein. The sample records more than 1.5 million distinct CDR3 sequences, under 35% being singletons. The specimen sequenced was cord blood. The source is a newborn girl in good health. Both conserved end residues are part of each CDR3. D genes are given only for firm matches. Clone size is not always given. Where it is, it says once, few, many or a class for expanded clones.

>TRBJ2-3|.|TRBD2|TRBV11-3
CASSSVSGSGSRQYF
TGTGCCAGCAGCTCCGTTTCGGGTAGCGGGAGTAGGCAGTATTTT
>TRBJ2-3|few|.|TRBV7-7
CASSLAWGSGDTQYF
TGTGCCAGCAGCTTAGCGTGGGGAAGTGGAGATACGCAGTATTTT
>TRBJ2-5|few|TRBD1|TRBV12-3/TRBV12-4
CASRPRQGAGETQYF
TGTGCCAGCAGACCAAGACAGGGGGCGGGAGAGACCCAGTACTTC
>TRBJ2-3|.|.|TRBV7-2
CASSLVPAGTDTQYF
TGTGCCAGCAGCTTAGTTCCGGCGGGCACAGATACGCAGTATTTT
>TRBJ2-3|.|TRBD2|TRBV19
CASSIGVAGRTDTQYF
TGTGCCAGTAGTATTGGAGTAGCGGGGAGAACAGATACGCAGTATTTT
>TRBJ2-3|once|TRBD1|TRBV2
CASSPLRTGKETDTQYF
TGTGCCAGCAGTCCTTTACGGACAGGGAAGGAAACAGATACGCAGTATTTT
>TRBJ2-1|few|.|TRBV29-1
CSVAVSHGWAGEQFF
TGCAGCGTTGCAGTCTCGCACGGGTGGGCAGGTGAGCAGTTCTTC
>TRBJ2-5|.|TRBD2|TRBV25-1
CASSVYRRGEETQYF
TGTGCCAGCAGTGTATATCGACGGGGGGAAGAGACCCAGTACTTC
>TRBJ2-3|.|TRBD1|TRBV29-1
CSVGTGIPHNTDTQYF
TGCAGCGTTGGGACAGGGATTCCCCACAACACAGATACGCAGTATTTT
>TRBJ2-1|few|.|TRBV4-1
CASSQERGRLSYNEQFF
TGCGCCAGCAGCCAAGAACGAGGGAGGTTGTCCTACAATGAGCAGTTCTTC
>TRBJ2-7|few|.|TRBV5-4
CASSFGRGSPYEQYF
TGTGCCAGCAGCTTTGGCAGGGGCTCGCCCTACGAGCAGTACTTC
>TRBJ1-1|.|.|TRBV10-1
CSSSENPDRITEAFF
TGCTCCAGCAGTGAGAACCCTGACAGGATCACTGAAGCTTTCTTT
>TRBJ1-1|.|.|TRBV20-1
CSASRGVAEAFF
TGCAGTGCTAGTAGGGGGGTGGCTGAAGCTTTCTTT
>TRBJ1-2|few|.|TRBV6-6
CASWTPNYGYTF
TGTGCCAGTTGGACACCTAACTATGGCTACACCTTC
>TRBJ2-3|.|TRBD2|TRBV14
CASRLSGGTDTQYF
TGTGCCAGCAGGCTCAGCGGGGGCACAGATACGCAGTATTTT
>TRBJ2-7|few|.|TRBV21-1
CASSKFPSGDPYEQYF
TGTGCCAGCAGCAAATTCCCTAGCGGGGACCCCTACGAGCAGTACTTC
>TRBJ1-5|.|.|TRBV4-1
CASSQDRTGARAQHF
TGCGCCAGCAGCCAAGATCGGACGGGGGCAAGGGCCCAGCATTTT
>TRBJ2-1|.|TRBD2|TRBV4-3
CASSQAPLLGLAGGNEQFF
TGCGCCAGCAGCCAAGCCCCGCTGTTGGGACTAGCGGGAGGGAATGAGCAGTTCTTC
>TRBJ2-1|.|.|TRBV5-1
CANSLELSYNEQFF
TGCGCCAACAGCTTGGAGCTTTCATACAATGAGCAGTTCTTC
>TRBJ1-2|.|.|TRBV29-1
CSVEADKIGYTF
TGCAGCGTTGAGGCAGACAAGATTGGCTACACCTTC